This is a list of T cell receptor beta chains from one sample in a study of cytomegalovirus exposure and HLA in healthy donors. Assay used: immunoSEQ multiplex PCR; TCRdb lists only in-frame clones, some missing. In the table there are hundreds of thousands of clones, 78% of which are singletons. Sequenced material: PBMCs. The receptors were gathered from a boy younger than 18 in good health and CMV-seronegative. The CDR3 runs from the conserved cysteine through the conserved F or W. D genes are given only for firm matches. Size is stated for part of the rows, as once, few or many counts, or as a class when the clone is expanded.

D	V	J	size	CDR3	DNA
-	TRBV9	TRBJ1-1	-	CASSHGGGVTEAFF	TGTGCCAGCAGTCATGGTGGAGGGGTGACTGAAGCTTTCTTT
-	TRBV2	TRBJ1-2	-	CASSEQSGYGYTF	TGTGCCAGCAGTGAACAGAGCGGCTATGGCTACACCTTC
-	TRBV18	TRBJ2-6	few	CASSPLKTGKSGPGANVLTF	TGTGCCAGCTCACCCCTCAAGACGGGAAAATCCGGGCCTGGGGCCAACGTCCTGACTTTC
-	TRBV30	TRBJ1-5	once	CAWSVLNAGERMQPQHF	TGTGCCTGGAGTGTATTGAACGCAGGGGAGCGTATGCAGCCCCAGCATTTT
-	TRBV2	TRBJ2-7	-	CASSAPPTGAYEQYF	TGTGCCAGCAGCGCACCTCCCACAGGAGCCTACGAGCAGTACTTC
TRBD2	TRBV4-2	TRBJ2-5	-	CASSQGTSGTGEQYF	TGTGCCAGCAGCCAAGGGACTAGCGGGACGGGGGAGCAGTACTTC
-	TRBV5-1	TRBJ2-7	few	CASSLEGPEISYEQYF	TGCGCCAGCAGCTTGGAGGGGCCCGAGATCTCCTACGAGCAGTACTTC
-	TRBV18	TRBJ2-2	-	CASSPPTGPYTGELFF	TGTGCCAGCTCACCACCGACAGGCCCTTACACCGGGGAGCTGTTTTTT
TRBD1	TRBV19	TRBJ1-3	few	CASSATGDSGNTIYF	TGTGCCAGTAGTGCGACAGGGGACTCTGGAAACACCATATATTTT
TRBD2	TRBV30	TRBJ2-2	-	CAWEMVAGGTGELFF	TGTGCCTGGGAAATGGTAGCGGGAGGGACCGGGGAGCTGTTTTTT
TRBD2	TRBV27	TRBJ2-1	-	CASSLSTSGTRFARNEQFF	TGTGCCAGCAGTTTAAGTACTTCCGGGACTAGGTTTGCCCGGAATGAGCAGTTCTTC
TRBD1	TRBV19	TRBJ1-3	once	CASSTLTGGNTIYF	TGTGCCAGTAGTACACTGACAGGGGGAAACACCATATATTTT
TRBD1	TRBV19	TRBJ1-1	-	CASSRWGQQNTEAFF	TGTGCCAGTAGTCGATGGGGACAGCAGAACACTGAAGCTTTCTTT
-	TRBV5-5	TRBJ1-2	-	CASSLGQGGYTF	TGTGCCAGCAGCTTGGGGCAGGGAGGCTACACCTTC